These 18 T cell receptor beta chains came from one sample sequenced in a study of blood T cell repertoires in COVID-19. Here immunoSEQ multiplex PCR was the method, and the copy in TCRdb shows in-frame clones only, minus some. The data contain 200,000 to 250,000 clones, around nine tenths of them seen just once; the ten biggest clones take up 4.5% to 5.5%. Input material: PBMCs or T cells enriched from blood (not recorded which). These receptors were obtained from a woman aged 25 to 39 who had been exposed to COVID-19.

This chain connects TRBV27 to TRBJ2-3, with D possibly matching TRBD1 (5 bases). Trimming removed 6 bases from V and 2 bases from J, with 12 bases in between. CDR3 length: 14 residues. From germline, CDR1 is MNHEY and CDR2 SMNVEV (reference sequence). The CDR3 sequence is CASRTRTFTDTQYF. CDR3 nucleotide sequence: TGTGCCAGCAGAACCCGGACATTCACAGATACGCAGTATTTT.

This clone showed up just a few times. The DNA for the CDR3 is TGTGCCAGCAGTTTACGTTCGGGGGACAGGGCCTATGGCTACACCTTC. Translating it yields CASSLRSGDRAYGYTF. The genes are TRBV28 and TRBJ1-2, with TRBD1 matching 9 bases. CDR3 length: 16 residues. Germline lookup yields CDR1 MDHEN and CDR2 SYDVKM. V gave up 2 bases and J gave up 4 bases; unmatched junction bases: 8.

The CDR3: CASSRTGGAADGAEAFF. The CDR3 DNA reads as TGTGCCAGTAGCCGAACAGGGGGCGCGGCGGACGGCGCTGAAGCTTTCTTT. The chain carries TRBV19 and TRBJ1-1; TRBD1 matches at 9 bases. The length of the CDR3 is 17 residues. The germline V gene encodes CDR1 LNHDA and CDR2 SQIVND (reference sequence). The V gene end was trimmed by 6 bases and the J gene end by 6 bases; junction bases not matched to a gene: 17.

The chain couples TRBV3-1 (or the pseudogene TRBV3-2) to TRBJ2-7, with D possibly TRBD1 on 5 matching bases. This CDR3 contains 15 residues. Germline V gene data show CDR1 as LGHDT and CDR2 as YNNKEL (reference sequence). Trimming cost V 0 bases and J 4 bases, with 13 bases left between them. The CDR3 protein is CASSQESGLWYEQYF. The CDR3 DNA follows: TGTGCCAGCAGCCAAGAATCAGGGTTGTGGTACGAGCAGTACTTC.

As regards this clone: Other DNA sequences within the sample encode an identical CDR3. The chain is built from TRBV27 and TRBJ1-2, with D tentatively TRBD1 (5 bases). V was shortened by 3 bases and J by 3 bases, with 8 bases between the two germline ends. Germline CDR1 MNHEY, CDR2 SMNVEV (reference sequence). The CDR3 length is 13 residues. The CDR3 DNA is TGTGCCAGCAGTTTTGCCAGGGACTATGGCTACACCTTC. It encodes CASSFARDYGYTF.

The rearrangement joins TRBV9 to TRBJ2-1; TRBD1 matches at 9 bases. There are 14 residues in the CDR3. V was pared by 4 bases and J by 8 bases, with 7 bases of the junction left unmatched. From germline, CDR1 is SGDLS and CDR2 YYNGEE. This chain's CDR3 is CASSPQGAGDEQFF. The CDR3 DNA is TGTGCCAGCAGCCCACAGGGGGCGGGGGATGAGCAGTTCTTC.

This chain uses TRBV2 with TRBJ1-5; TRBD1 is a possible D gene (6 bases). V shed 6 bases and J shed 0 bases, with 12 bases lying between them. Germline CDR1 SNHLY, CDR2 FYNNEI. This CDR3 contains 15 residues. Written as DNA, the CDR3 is TGTGCCAGCAGCGCCGGGACAAGTAGCAATCAGCCCCAGCATTTT. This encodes CASSAGTSSNQPQHF.

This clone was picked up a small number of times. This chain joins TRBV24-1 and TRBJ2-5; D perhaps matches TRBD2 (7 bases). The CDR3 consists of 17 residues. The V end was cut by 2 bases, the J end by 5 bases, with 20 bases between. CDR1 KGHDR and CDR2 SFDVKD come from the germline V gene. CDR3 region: CATSDSRDYWGRETQYF. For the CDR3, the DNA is TGTGCCACCAGTGATTCCCGGGACTACTGGGGGCGTGAGACCCAGTACTTC.

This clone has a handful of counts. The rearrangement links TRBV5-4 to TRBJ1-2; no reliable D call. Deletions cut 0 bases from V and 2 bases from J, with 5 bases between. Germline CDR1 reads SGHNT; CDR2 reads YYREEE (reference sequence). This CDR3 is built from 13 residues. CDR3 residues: CASSLEQNYGYTF. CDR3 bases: TGTGCCAGCAGCTTGGAACAGAACTATGGCTACACCTTC.

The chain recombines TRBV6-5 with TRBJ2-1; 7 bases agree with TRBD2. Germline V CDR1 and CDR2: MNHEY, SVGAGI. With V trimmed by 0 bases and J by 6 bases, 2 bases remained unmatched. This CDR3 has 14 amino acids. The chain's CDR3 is CASSYSGTTNEQFF. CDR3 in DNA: TGTGCCAGCAGTTACTCTGGGACTACCAATGAGCAGTTCTTC.

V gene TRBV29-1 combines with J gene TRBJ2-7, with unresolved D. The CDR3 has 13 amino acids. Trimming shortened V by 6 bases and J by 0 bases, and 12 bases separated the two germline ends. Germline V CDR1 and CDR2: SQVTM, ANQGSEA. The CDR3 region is CSVQQDTSYEQYF. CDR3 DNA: TGCAGCGTCCAGCAAGACACCTCCTACGAGCAGTACTTC.

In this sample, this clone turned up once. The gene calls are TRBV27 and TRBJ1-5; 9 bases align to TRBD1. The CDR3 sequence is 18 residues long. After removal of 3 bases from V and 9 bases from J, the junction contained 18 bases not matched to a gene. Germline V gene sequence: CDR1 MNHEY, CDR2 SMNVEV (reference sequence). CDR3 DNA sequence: TGTGCCAGCAGTTTGGGGGACAGGGTTTTCTCTCCGATGGGGCCCCAGCATTTT. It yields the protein CASSLGDRVFSPMGPQHF.

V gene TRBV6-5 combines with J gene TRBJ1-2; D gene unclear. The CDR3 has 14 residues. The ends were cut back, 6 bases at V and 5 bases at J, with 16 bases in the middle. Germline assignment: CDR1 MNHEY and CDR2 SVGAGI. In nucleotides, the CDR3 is TGTGCCAGCAGCTTTACCGGCAGACAATATGGCTACACCTTC. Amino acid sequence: CASSFTGRQYGYTF.

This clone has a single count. The CDR3 spells CASSRDRYYEQYF. The CDR3 DNA reads TGCGCCAGCAGCCGGGACAGATACTACGAGCAGTACTTC. This rearrangement joins TRBV4-1 to TRBJ2-7; 7 nucleotides align to TRBD1. This CDR3 has 13 residues. Unmatched junction bases numbered 3, after V lost 4 bases and J lost 3 bases. Germline CDR1 is MGHRA and CDR2 is YSYEKL.

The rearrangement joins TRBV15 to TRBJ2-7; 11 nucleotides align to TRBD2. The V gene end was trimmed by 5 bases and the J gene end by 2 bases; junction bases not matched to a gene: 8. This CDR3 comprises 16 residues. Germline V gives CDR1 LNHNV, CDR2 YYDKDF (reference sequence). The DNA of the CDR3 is TGTGCCACCAGCGGGCTAGCGGGGGGATCCGCCTACGAGCAGTACTTC. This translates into CATSGLAGGSAYEQYF.

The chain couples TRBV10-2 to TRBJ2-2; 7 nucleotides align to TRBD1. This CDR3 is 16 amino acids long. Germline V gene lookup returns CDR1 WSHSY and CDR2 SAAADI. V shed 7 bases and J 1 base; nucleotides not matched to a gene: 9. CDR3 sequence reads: CASNQDRTGNTGELFF. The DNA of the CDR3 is TGCGCCAGCAACCAAGACCGGACAGGGAACACCGGGGAGCTGTTTTTT.

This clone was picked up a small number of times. CDR3 amino acids: CASSLAPGTPDYGYTF. The CDR3 DNA follows: TGTGCCAGCAGCTTGGCGCCCGGGACTCCGGACTATGGCTACACCTTC. The chain carries TRBV5-5 and TRBJ1-2; D might be TRBD1 (5 bases). The germline gives CDR1 SGHKS, CDR2 YYEKEE (reference sequence). The V end lost 0 bases, the J end lost 3 bases, and 15 bases lay between the germline ends. This CDR3 has 16 residues.

The DNA for the CDR3 is TGTGCCAGCAGCAACCCTACAGGGGTGGCATGGTACACTGAAGCTTTCTTT. As protein: CASSNPTGVAWYTEAFF. The rearrangement uses TRBV21-1 and TRBJ1-1; the table assigns TRBD1, which was not confirmed against the DNA. TRBV21-1 is a pseudogene segment. The length of the CDR3 is 17 residues.